This entry lists 22 T cell receptor beta chains sequenced from one sample in a study of blood T cell repertoires in COVID-19. TCRdb's copy holds only in-frame clones and misses some; the assay was immunoSEQ multiplex PCR. The table shows a few hundred thousand clones, with 80% to 90% occurring only once. Sequenced: peripheral blood. These receptors came from a middle-aged woman with acute or convalescent COVID-19.

The genes are TRBV29-1 and TRBJ1-1, with D perhaps TRBD1 (5 bases). Deletions cut 0 bases from V and 10 bases from J, with 15 bases between. The germline V gene encodes CDR1 SQVTM and CDR2 ANQGSEA. The CDR3 covers 13 residues. The CDR3 DNA reads as TGCAGCGTTGAAGATGGAACAGGCCCGGCAGCTTTCTTT. As protein: CSVEDGTGPAAFF. Supplemented by reference TRBV29-1 and TRBJ1-1, the full variable domain reads SAVISQKPSRDICQRGTSLTIQCQVDSQVTMMFWYRQQPGQSLTLIATANQGSEATYESGFVIDKFPISRPNLTFSTLTVSNMSPEDSSIYLCSVEDGTGPAAFFGQGTRLTVV.

The chain carries TRBV5-5 and TRBJ1-1, with D maybe TRBD1 (6 bases). This CDR3 comprises 15 residues. Germline CDR1 SGHKS, CDR2 YYEKEE (reference sequence). The V end lost 4 bases, the J end lost 6 bases, and 19 bases lay between the germline ends. The CDR3 here is CASSPFVGGAPEAFF. The CDR3 DNA reads TGTGCCAGCAGCCCATTCGTGGGGGGGGCCCCTGAAGCTTTCTTT.

This chain connects TRBV5-1 to TRBJ1-2, with 8 bases identical to TRBD1. Germline V gene sequence: CDR1 SGHRS, CDR2 YFSETQ. The V segment lost 4 bases and the J segment 0 bases; nucleotides outside the gene matches: 5. The CDR3 loop spans 15 amino acids. The CDR3, as DNA: TGCGCCAGCAGCATAGGACAGGGACCTAACTATGGCTACACCTTC. Its translation: CASSIGQGPNYGYTF.

The chain has TRBV11-2 and TRBJ2-1, with a tentative D call TRBD1 (6 bases). V dropped 8 bases and J dropped 7 bases, with 18 bases sitting between them. Germline V gene lookup returns CDR1 SGHAT and CDR2 FQNNGV. This CDR3 is built from 14 residues. The CDR3: CASCRLGAGNEQFF. CDR3 nucleotide sequence: TGTGCCAGCTGCCGGCTGGGGGCTGGGAATGAGCAGTTCTTC.

The chain combines TRBV7-2 with TRBJ2-5; 11 bases map to TRBD2. CDR1 SGHTA and CDR2 FQGNSA come from the germline V gene. CDR3 length: 14 amino acids. J was trimmed by 5 bases and V by 7 bases; bases with no gene match: 6. The CDR3 spells CASTGLAGVETQYF. DNA for the CDR3: TGTGCCAGCACCGGACTAGCGGGCGTGGAGACCCAGTACTTC.

V is TRBV6-1 and J is TRBJ2-6; a weak D match, TRBD1 (6 bases). V was pared by 4 bases and J by 0 bases, with 13 bases between. The CDR3 sequence is 17 residues long. Germline V gene sequence: CDR1 MNHNS, CDR2 SASEGT. This CDR3 is CASSGTRGSSGANVLTF. Here the CDR3 DNA reads TGTGCCAGCAGTGGGACCAGGGGTAGCTCTGGGGCCAACGTCCTGACTTTC.

This clone is a singleton in its sample. CDR3 coding DNA: TGTGCCAGCAGCGCGACCACGCGCGATGGGGGGGCTACGAACACCGGGGAGCTGTTTTTT. Its translation: CASSATTRDGGATNTGELFF. The rearrangement links TRBV9 to TRBJ2-2; weak D call: TRBD2 (7 bases). The germline V gene encodes CDR1 SGDLS and CDR2 YYNGEE. With 3 bases removed from V and 0 bases from J, the gap between germline ends came to 24 bases. The CDR3 consists of 20 residues. Using reference TRBV9 and TRBJ2-2 for the parts outside the CDR3, the full variable domain is DSGVTQTPKHLITATGQRVTLRCSPRSGDLSVYWYQQSLDQGLQFLIQYYNGEERAKGNILERFSAQQFPDLHSELNLSSLELGDSALYFCASSATTRDGGATNTGELFFGEGSRLTVL.

The chain uses TRBV3-1 (or the pseudogene TRBV3-2) and TRBJ1-1; the match to TRBD1 covers 7 bases. The V gene's germline CDR1 is LGHDT and CDR2 YNNKEL (reference sequence). The junction had 16 bases not matched to a gene; V was cut back by 10 bases and J by 8 bases. This CDR3 region has 14 residues. CDR3 protein: CATQPIDRQGEAFF. CDR3 nucleotides: TGTGCCACCCAACCCATAGACAGACAGGGAGAAGCTTTCTTT.

This clone was found a few times. The V and J genes are TRBV19 and TRBJ1-2; D call uncertain. The V end lost 5 bases, the J end lost 8 bases, and 12 bases lay between the germline ends. From germline, CDR1 is LNHDA and CDR2 SQIVND (reference sequence). This CDR3 region has 12 residues. CDR3 bases: TGTGCCAGTAGTGCCACCCCCAGGGGCTACACCTTC. Its protein product is CASSATPRGYTF.

V is TRBV9 and J is TRBJ1-6, with 7 bases aligning to TRBD1. V shed 5 bases, J shed 8 bases, and the junction held 4 bases outside the gene matches. CDR3 length: 13 residues. The germline V gene encodes CDR1 SGDLS and CDR2 YYNGEE. CDR3 sequence reads: CASSEGGDSPLHF. The DNA for the CDR3 is TGTGCCAGCAGTGAAGGGGGCGATTCACCCCTCCACTTT.

This clone was detected a few times. J is TRBJ1-1 and V is TRBV7-9; D gene ambiguous. Germline V gene sequence: CDR1 SEHNR, CDR2 FQNEAQ (reference sequence). V lost 4 bases to trimming and J lost 5 bases, with 11 bases between them. The CDR3 runs to 13 residues. The CDR3 coding sequence is TGTGCCAGCAGCTCACAGTGGAATACTGAAGCTTTCTTT. It encodes CASSSQWNTEAFF.

The chain's CDR3 is CASSEKQGASGFETQYF. The CDR3, as DNA: TGTGCCAGCAGCGAGAAACAGGGGGCTAGTGGGTTTGAGACCCAGTACTTC. The V call is TRBV5-4, the J call TRBJ2-5; 9 bases match TRBD1. The V gene's germline CDR1 is SGHNT and CDR2 YYREEE (reference sequence). With 4 bases clipped from V and 5 bases from J, the junction kept 15 bases outside the gene matches. The CDR3 has 17 residues.

The V gene is TRBV9, the J gene TRBJ2-3; TRBD2 aligns across 7 bases. V shed 5 bases, J shed 5 bases, and the junction held 8 bases outside the gene matches. This CDR3 comprises 14 residues. CDR1 SGDLS and CDR2 YYNGEE come from the germline V gene. The CDR3 nucleotides read TGTGCCAGCAGTGAGAGCGGGGTCGGAGATACGCAGTATTTT. Its translation is CASSESGVGDTQYF.

The CDR3 DNA reads as TGTGCCAGCAGCCGCGGGGGGGCCCATGAGACCCAGTACTTC. Encoded protein: CASSRGGAHETQYF. The chain is built from TRBV5-8 and TRBJ2-5, with 9 positions matching TRBD2. This CDR3 is 14 amino acids long. CDR1 is SGHTS, CDR2 YDEGEE, per germline. The trim removed 4 bases at V and 5 bases at J, leaving 6 bases unmatched.

This sequence joins TRBV9 and TRBJ1-2, with D uncertain. The V and J ends lost 0 bases and 5 bases respectively, with 11 bases between them. Per the germline V gene, CDR1 is SGDLS and CDR2 is YYNGEE. The length of the CDR3 is 14 residues. CDR3 coding DNA: TGTGCCAGCAGCGTAGCGGGGATCGGATATGGCTACACCTTC. Its translation: CASSVAGIGYGYTF.

The chain joins TRBV5-6 to TRBJ2-5; D perhaps matches TRBD1 (5 bases). Germline CDR1 reads SGHDT; CDR2 reads YYEEEE. The germline V and J ends were trimmed by 2 bases and 3 bases, with 14 bases remaining between them. CDR3 size: 15 residues. Written as DNA, the CDR3 is TGTGCCAGCAGCTTTTCTCCTGGGGCTAAAGAGACCCAGTACTTC. It yields the protein CASSFSPGAKETQYF.

J is TRBJ2-1 and V is TRBV9; TRBD1 agrees at 9 bases. The J segment lost 6 bases and the V segment lost 4 bases, leaving 5 bases of the junction unmatched. CDR3 length: 14 residues. Germline V gene lookup returns CDR1 SGDLS and CDR2 YYNGEE. CDR3 in DNA: TGTGCCAGCAGCAGCCGGGACAGGGTCAATGAGCAGTTCTTC. It encodes CASSSRDRVNEQFF.

V gene TRBV24-1 combines with J gene TRBJ2-1, with 15 positions matching TRBD2. The germline V gene has CDR1 KGHDR and CDR2 SFDVKD. The ends lost 7 bases at V and 7 bases at J; junction bases unmatched: 1. The CDR3 covers 14 residues. As DNA, the CDR3 is TGTGCCACCAGGGGACTAGCGGGGGGAAATGAGCAGTTCTTC. Protein product: CATRGLAGGNEQFF.

The J gene is TRBJ1-5, the V gene TRBV19; D not certain. CDR3 length: 16 amino acids. Germline V gives CDR1 LNHDA, CDR2 SQIVND (reference sequence). The V end was cut by 4 bases, the J end by 0 bases, with 13 bases between. The CDR3 nucleotides read TGTGCCAGTAGTAGAGCTCACAGCAATAGCAATCAGCCCCAGCATTTT. Encoded protein: CASSRAHSNSNQPQHF.

The chain is built from TRBV11-3 and TRBJ2-1; the match to TRBD2 covers 9 bases. V gave up 4 bases and J gave up 3 bases; unmatched junction bases: 7. Germline V gives CDR1 SGHNT, CDR2 YENEEA. The CDR3 loop spans 16 amino acids. The CDR3 reads CASSSGGGAIYNEQFF. The CDR3 DNA is TGTGCCAGCAGCTCCGGCGGGGGGGCCATCTACAATGAGCAGTTCTTC.

In its sample, this clone was seen once. CDR3 bases: TGTGCCAGCAGCCCCGGAAGGGGATCGACTAATGAAAAACTGTTTTTT. Translation: CASSPGRGSTNEKLFF. The V call is TRBV7-9, the J call TRBJ1-4; D perhaps matches TRBD1 (5 bases). The V gene lost 5 bases and the J gene lost 2 bases, with 15 bases spanning the gap. This CDR3 is built from 16 residues. Per germline, CDR1 SEHNR and CDR2 FQNEAQ (reference sequence). Supplemented by reference TRBV7-9 and TRBJ1-4, the full variable domain reads DTGVSQNPRHKITKRGQNVTFRCDPISEHNRLYWYRQTLGQGPEFLTYFQNEAQLEKSRLLSDRFSAERPKGSFSTLEIQRTEQGDSAMYLCASSPGRGSTNEKLFFGSGTQLSVL.

This clone was observed a few times. V and J are TRBV20-1 and TRBJ1-2, with D uncertain. The CDR3 covers 11 residues. Trimming cost V 6 bases and J 4 bases, with 9 bases left between them. In germline, CDR1 is DFQATT, CDR2 SNEGSKA (reference sequence). The CDR3 nucleotides are TGCAGTGCGGGCCTGACCTATGGCTACACCTTC. Translating gives CSAGLTYGYTF.